This TCR beta chain was captured in a study of PD-1 blockade in classical Hodgkin lymphoma (dated by TCRdb to 2020 to 2022). Context from the whole study: Nivolumab dosing was 3 mg/kg intravenously every 2 weeks, continuing until either disease progression or unacceptable toxicity. The study used TCR beta sequencing and CyTOF to define a peripheral blood immune signature of response to PD-1 blockade in classical Hodgkin lymphoma.

On this clone itself: Its specific antigen is unknown. The input lacks base qualities; no much larger clone sits a single base away.

Results the study describes overall, beyond this receptor: The study covered only a single clinical trial cohort, and the causes of the repertoire differences, possibly disease activity or prior therapy, were still not defined. CD4+ but not CD8+ TCR diversity rose significantly by C4D1 (p=0.0027 vs p=0.16), most apparent in complete responders (p=0.02). Baseline TCR diversity was reported to be lower in newly diagnosed patients than in healthy donors, and even lower in relapsed/refractory patients. Diversity was lower in patients who began nivolumab less than 1 year after ASCT, so these patients were left out of later analyses to avoid confounding by immune reconstitution. Among trial patients, those achieving complete response had baseline diversity similar to that of newly diagnosed patients, while diversity was significantly lower in partial responders and progressors.

Taken with the paper, the label for time point translates to: cycle 1 day 1 (C1D1), immediately before nivolumab initiation. Relapse after autologous stem cell transplantation had occurred in all trial patients, and cohorts A, B and C were distinguished by prior brentuximab vedotin exposure. Using a Miltenyi CD8+ T cell isolation kit, CD8+ T cells were purified from thawed PBMCs through magnetic negative selection. A total of roughly 60 patients with relapsed/refractory classical Hodgkin lymphoma made up the trial cohort, and each patient's best overall response was complete response, partial response or progressive disease. Trial patients were treated with single-agent nivolumab in the multi-cohort phase II CheckMate 205 trial. An independent review committee assessed best overall response by applying the 2007 International Working Group response criteria. Trial PBMCs were collected just before the start of nivolumab (C1D1) and during therapy at cycle 2 day 1 and cycle 4 day 1. Peripheral blood was collected in 8 mL Vacutainer Cell Preparation Tubes, from which PBMCs were isolated by centrifugation and then cryopreserved. Purified CD4+ and CD8+ fractions were prepared only for cases with an additional available PBMC sample. On LS columns in a quadroMACS separator, the magnetically labelled cells were depleted, and the flow-through was collected as the purified fraction.

The CDR3 runs 14 amino acids, cysteine and phenylalanine included. The entry retains the CDR3 DNA only, 42 bases that are in frame from base 1. The junction carries 11 bases between V and J, which are trimmed by 1 base and 7 bases respectively. CDR1 and CDR2, per the germline V gene, are MGHRA and YSYEKL. Genomic DNA was isolated using the Qiagen DNeasy kit from unsorted PBMCs as well as from negatively selected CD4+ and CD8+ fractions. Amplification of TCR beta CDR3 regions was done by immunoSEQ multiplex PCR with primers that anneal to V and J segments. A synthetic immune receptor repertoire was used to minimize amplification bias, and any remaining bias was removed computationally after sequencing. For the original study's pipeline: Repertoire diversity was quantified as the Shannon entropy index using custom Python scripts. Unsorted, CD4+ and CD8+ repertoires were examined separately, except in combined analyses, for which CD4+ and CD8+ sequences were merged in silico. A clone counted as expanded when the clone's frequency after treatment rose at least 2-fold relative to C1D1, and clones undetected at baseline were given a pseudocount of 0.5. Clones with 0 or 1 copy at C1D1 were defined as singleton clones, while clones with 2 or more copies were defined as non-singleton clones. By matching protein sequences in sorted samples from the same patient, clones expanded in unsorted samples were annotated as CD4+, CD8+ or unknown. Diversity changes from C1D1 to C4D1 were tested in paired samples using Wilcoxon tests. As stored in TCRdb, this immuneACCESS dataset retains in-frame rearrangements with V and J assigned. A fraction of the clones does not appear; measured against another copy, unresolved V genes explain less than half of the discrepancy, and the remainder lacks a known reason. Clonal size and the V and J genes are those of that table, whereas D and trimming came from the DNA. Counted in this sample were about 27,000 clones; 88% of them appeared once. Clones ranked in the top ten supply more than 6.5% of the sample.

The chain is encoded by TRBV4-1 joined to TRBJ2-4; TRBD2 is perhaps the D gene, given 6 matching bases. The receptor's source is a human donor with classical Hodgkin lymphoma. The input for sequencing was CD8+ T cells from blood, taken at baseline. The CDR3: CASSQGELANIQYF. The sequence in DNA is TGCGCCAGCAGCCAAGGGGAACTAGCTAACATTCAGTACTTC.